This T cell receptor (beta chain) was captured in a study of blood T cell repertoires in COVID-19. The overall study: Samples of COVID-19 (acute and convalescent) were obtained from the United States, Italy and Spain. PBMCs, B-cell-depleted T cells, or T cells were the source of the cDNA or gDNA that made up the material.

The protocol was immunoSEQ multiplex PCR, while the TCRdb copy is restricted to in-frame clones and leaves out a portion. The profile shows some 220,000 clones, approximately 81% of them singletons. This clone was picked up one time. V was cut by 9 bases and J by 3 bases, with 18 bases left in between. Germline-derived CDR1 and CDR2 are MNHEY and SVGAGI. The CDR3 length is 15 residues. J is TRBJ1-5 and V is TRBV6-5; D remains unclear. This TCR was sampled from a woman older than 75 with active or convalescent COVID-19. Sequencing was carried out using peripheral blood. DNA for the CDR3: TGTGCCAGGATGAATGTGGGCCGAGCCAATCAGCCCCAGCATTTT. This gives the protein CARMNVGRANQPQHF.